The rows below give T cell receptor beta chains drawn from one sample of a study of shared clonotypes between healthy human individuals. Produced via immunoSEQ multiplex PCR; TCRdb's table is partial and in-frame only. The sample has about 710,000 clones; about 80% are singletons. Sequencing was done on a sample of memory CD4+ T cells sorted from blood. The receptors stem from a woman aged 30 to 39 in good health. The CDR3 runs from the conserved cysteine through the conserved F or W. A D gene is named only where the DNA matches it firmly. A row's size may be missing; if present it is once, few, many or a size class.

D gene: TRBD1; clone size: few; J gene: TRBJ1-1; V gene: TRBV5-6; CDR3 DNA: TGTGCCAGCAGCTTCCGGACAGGGGACTTGAACACTGAAGCTTTCTTT; CDR3 protein: CASSFRTGDLNTEAFF
D gene: TRBD2; clone size: NA; J gene: TRBJ2-1; V gene: TRBV5-6; CDR3 DNA: TGTGCCAGCAGCTCAGCGGGAGACCCTTATAGCAATGAGCAGTTCTTC; CDR3 protein: CASSSAGDPYSNEQFF
D gene: NA; clone size: NA; J gene: TRBJ2-2; V gene: TRBV2; CDR3 DNA: TGTGCCAGCAGTGACGAGGGGTACACCGGGGAGCTGTTTTTT; CDR3 protein: CASSDEGYTGELFF
D gene: NA; clone size: NA; J gene: TRBJ1-5; V gene: TRBV6-5; CDR3 DNA: TGTGCCAGCAGTGACAGCCGGGGGAATCAGCCCCAGCATTTT; CDR3 protein: CASSDSRGNQPQHF
D gene: NA; clone size: few; J gene: TRBJ2-1; V gene: TRBV21-1; CDR3 DNA: TGTGCCAGCAGTTCCACAGGGAACCCCAGCTCCTACAATGAGCAGTTCTTC; CDR3 protein: CASSSTGNPSSYNEQFF
D gene: NA; clone size: NA; J gene: TRBJ1-1; V gene: TRBV5-1; CDR3 DNA: TGCGCCAGCAGCTTGGCAGCCGGGACATTGAACACTGAAGCTTTCTTT; CDR3 protein: CASSLAAGTLNTEAFF
D gene: TRBD2; clone size: many; J gene: TRBJ2-2; V gene: TRBV4-2; CDR3 DNA: TGTGCCAGCAGCCAAGGACCCTTGGGACTAGCGAACACCGGGGAGCTGTTTTTT; CDR3 protein: CASSQGPLGLANTGELFF
D gene: NA; clone size: NA; J gene: TRBJ2-7; V gene: TRBV5-1; CDR3 DNA: TGCGCCAGCAGCTTTGATACGACCCTTAGCTCCTACGAGCAGTACTTC; CDR3 protein: CASSFDTTLSSYEQYF
D gene: NA; clone size: NA; J gene: TRBJ2-5; V gene: TRBV7-2; CDR3 DNA: TGTGCCAGCACCTCAGCGGACTACCAAGAGACCCAGTACTTC; CDR3 protein: CASTSADYQETQYF
D gene: NA; clone size: NA; J gene: TRBJ1-5; V gene: TRBV27; CDR3 DNA: TGTGCCAGCAGTTTTGGGCAGGGGTCCGATCAGCCCCAGCATTTT; CDR3 protein: CASSFGQGSDQPQHF
D gene: NA; clone size: NA; J gene: TRBJ1-4; V gene: TRBV7-8; CDR3 DNA: TGTGCCAGCAGCTTATATGGTGCAACTAATGAAAAACTGTTTTTT; CDR3 protein: CASSLYGATNEKLFF
D gene: NA; clone size: NA; J gene: TRBJ1-6; V gene: TRBV28; CDR3 DNA: TGTGCCAGCAGACTCCCACAGGGTAACAATTCACCCCTCCACTTT; CDR3 protein: CASRLPQGNNSPLHF
D gene: NA; clone size: NA; J gene: TRBJ2-7; V gene: TRBV13; CDR3 DNA: TGTGCCAGCAGCTTAACCGGGGATACCTACGAGCAGTACTTC; CDR3 protein: CASSLTGDTYEQYF
D gene: TRBD2; clone size: NA; J gene: TRBJ2-7; V gene: TRBV6-6; CDR3 DNA: TGTGCCAGCAGCCAACTAGCGGCTCACTACGAGCAGTACTTC; CDR3 protein: CASSQLAAHYEQYF
D gene: NA; clone size: few; J gene: TRBJ1-1; V gene: TRBV10-2; CDR3 DNA: TGCGCCAGCCGAGGGGTGGGTCGCACTGAAGCTTTCTTT; CDR3 protein: CASRGVGRTEAFF
D gene: TRBD2; clone size: once; J gene: TRBJ2-3; V gene: TRBV15; CDR3 DNA: TGTGCCACCAGCAGAGGTACTAGCGGGAGAACAGATACGCAGTATTTT; CDR3 protein: CATSRGTSGRTDTQYF
D gene: NA; clone size: NA; J gene: TRBJ1-2; V gene: TRBV28; CDR3 DNA: TGTGCCAGCAGTTCTTCCGGGAGTCCCTATGGCTACACCTTC; CDR3 protein: CASSSSGSPYGYTF
D gene: NA; clone size: NA; J gene: TRBJ2-3; V gene: TRBV28; CDR3 DNA: TGTGCCAGCAGCACCATCGGATCCGGTAGCGGATACACAGATACGCAGTATTTT; CDR3 protein: CASSTIGSGSGYTDTQYF
D gene: NA; clone size: few; J gene: TRBJ2-1; V gene: TRBV5-4; CDR3 DNA: TGTGCCAGCAGCTTGGCCGCTAGCAATGAGCAGTTCTTC; CDR3 protein: CASSLAASNEQFF
D gene: TRBD2; clone size: few; J gene: TRBJ2-2; V gene: TRBV2; CDR3 DNA: TGTGCCAGCAGGCGGGAGAGCACCGGGGAGCTGTTTTTT; CDR3 protein: CASRRESTGELFF
D gene: TRBD1; clone size: NA; J gene: TRBJ1-2; V gene: TRBV15; CDR3 DNA: TGTGCCACCAGCCCTTGGGACAGCTATGGCTACACCTTC; CDR3 protein: CATSPWDSYGYTF
D gene: NA; clone size: NA; J gene: TRBJ1-1; V gene: TRBV7-8; CDR3 DNA: TGTGCCAGCAGATCCACTGGTCTTGAAGCTTTCTTT; CDR3 protein: CASRSTGLEAFF
D gene: TRBD1; clone size: few; J gene: TRBJ2-2; V gene: TRBV7-2; CDR3 DNA: TGTGCCAGCAGCCCACAGGGGACCGGGGAGCTGTTTTTT; CDR3 protein: CASSPQGTGELFF
D gene: NA; clone size: NA; J gene: TRBJ1-2; V gene: TRBV30; CDR3 DNA: TGTGCCTGGAGCGTAATCGAGGGAGGCTACACCTTC; CDR3 protein: CAWSVIEGGYTF
D gene: NA; clone size: once; J gene: TRBJ2-2; V gene: TRBV7-2; CDR3 DNA: TGTGCCAGCAGCTTGCAATCCAGTACCGGGGAGCTGTTTTTT; CDR3 protein: CASSLQSSTGELFF
D gene: NA; clone size: NA; J gene: TRBJ1-5; V gene: TRBV6-5; CDR3 DNA: TGTGCCAGCAGTTACTCGATGTCCTTCAATCAGCCCCAGCATTTT; CDR3 protein: CASSYSMSFNQPQHF
D gene: NA; clone size: NA; J gene: TRBJ2-5; V gene: TRBV5-6; CDR3 DNA: TGTGCCAGCAGCCCAGGGGACCGGGAGACCCAGTACTTC; CDR3 protein: CASSPGDRETQYF
D gene: NA; clone size: NA; J gene: TRBJ2-2; V gene: TRBV5-1; CDR3 DNA: TGCGCCAGCAGCTCCTCGGAGTCCACCGGGGAGCTGTTTTTT; CDR3 protein: CASSSSESTGELFF
D gene: NA; clone size: NA; J gene: TRBJ1-3; V gene: TRBV11-2; CDR3 DNA: TGTGCCAGCAGCTTAGGGGGACGGTCCTCTGGAAACACCATATATTTT; CDR3 protein: CASSLGGRSSGNTIYF
D gene: NA; clone size: NA; J gene: TRBJ2-7; V gene: TRBV27; CDR3 DNA: TGTGCCAGCAGATCCGGCGCTTCGGGGTCGGAGCAGTACTTC; CDR3 protein: CASRSGASGSEQYF
D gene: NA; clone size: NA; J gene: TRBJ2-5; V gene: TRBV27; CDR3 DNA: TGTGCCAGCAGAAAGGACTACCAAGAGACCCAGTACTTC; CDR3 protein: CASRKDYQETQYF
D gene: NA; clone size: NA; J gene: TRBJ2-1; V gene: TRBV2; CDR3 DNA: TGTGCCACCAGGGGTCGGGACACTCTAGGGAATGAGCAGTTCTTC; CDR3 protein: CATRGRDTLGNEQFF
D gene: TRBD1; clone size: NA; J gene: TRBJ2-7; V gene: TRBV11-2; CDR3 DNA: TGTGCCAGCAGCCAGGGGGTGGCATTCTACGAGCAGTACTTC; CDR3 protein: CASSQGVAFYEQYF
D gene: TRBD2; clone size: NA; J gene: TRBJ2-2; V gene: TRBV29-1; CDR3 DNA: TGCAGGGACCCAATGGCGGGAGGAGCCAACACCGGGGAGCTGTTTTTT; CDR3 protein: CRDPMAGGANTGELFF
D gene: TRBD2; clone size: NA; J gene: TRBJ2-2; V gene: TRBV2; CDR3 DNA: TGTGCCAGCAGTGAAGCTAGCGGGACTTCCGGGGAGCTGTTTTTT; CDR3 protein: CASSEASGTSGELFF
D gene: NA; clone size: NA; J gene: TRBJ1-2; V gene: TRBV7-9; CDR3 DNA: TGTGCCAGCAGCCGAGGACAGTCGGACTATGGCTACACCTTC; CDR3 protein: CASSRGQSDYGYTF
D gene: NA; clone size: NA; J gene: TRBJ2-1; V gene: TRBV5-1; CDR3 DNA: NA; CDR3 protein: CASSWGQGNEFF
D gene: NA; clone size: few; J gene: TRBJ1-1; V gene: TRBV7-9; CDR3 DNA: TGTGCCAGCAGCTCGGGGTCCAAAAGGGCTCTAGCTTTCTTT; CDR3 protein: CASSSGSKRALAFF
D gene: NA; clone size: NA; J gene: TRBJ1-2; V gene: TRBV27; CDR3 DNA: TGTGCCAGCAGTTTAGACAACTATGGCTACACCTTC; CDR3 protein: CASSLDNYGYTF
D gene: TRBD1; clone size: once; J gene: TRBJ1-2; V gene: TRBV28; CDR3 DNA: TGTGCCAGCAGTTCCCATGGACAGGGGGCAGAGGACTATGGCTACACCTTC; CDR3 protein: CASSSHGQGAEDYGYTF
D gene: TRBD2; clone size: NA; J gene: TRBJ2-5; V gene: TRBV19; CDR3 DNA: TGTGCCACCAGAGCCGGGGGAGGGCAAGAGACCCAGTACTTC; CDR3 protein: CATRAGGGQETQYF
D gene: TRBD1; clone size: NA; J gene: TRBJ1-2; V gene: TRBV6-5; CDR3 DNA: TGTGCCAGCAGCCCGGGACAGGGGGCTGACTATGGCTACACCTTC; CDR3 protein: CASSPGQGADYGYTF
D gene: TRBD2; clone size: few; J gene: TRBJ2-1; V gene: TRBV7-3; CDR3 DNA: TGTGCCAGCAGTATCGGACTAGCCATGGCCCATGAGCAGTTCTTC; CDR3 protein: CASSIGLAMAHEQFF
D gene: TRBD2; clone size: NA; J gene: TRBJ2-3; V gene: TRBV11-2; CDR3 DNA: TGTGCCAGCAGCTTAGACGGGCTAGCGGTGGCAGATACGCAGTATTTT; CDR3 protein: CASSLDGLAVADTQYF
D gene: NA; clone size: once; J gene: TRBJ2-4; V gene: TRBV27; CDR3 DNA: TGTGCCAGCAGGACACAGGGGGGGAATCAGTACTTC; CDR3 protein: CASRTQGGNQYF
D gene: TRBD1; clone size: few; J gene: TRBJ2-5; V gene: TRBV2; CDR3 DNA: TGTGCCAGCCGGACCCCGGGACAGGGGGCGCGAAAGACCCAGTACTTC; CDR3 protein: CASRTPGQGARKTQYF
D gene: TRBD1; clone size: few; J gene: TRBJ1-5; V gene: TRBV30; CDR3 DNA: TGTGCCTGGGACGCGGGACAGCATCAGCCCCAGCATTTT; CDR3 protein: CAWDAGQHQPQHF
D gene: NA; clone size: NA; J gene: TRBJ2-2; V gene: TRBV25-1; CDR3 DNA: TGTGCCAGCAGTGACCCGCCGTGGGGTGGCGGGGAGCTGTTTTTT; CDR3 protein: CASSDPPWGGGELFF
D gene: TRBD2; clone size: NA; J gene: TRBJ2-1; V gene: TRBV19; CDR3 DNA: TGTGCCAGTAGTACCCCCAATGGGGGGGGTGAGCAGTTCTTC; CDR3 protein: CASSTPNGGGEQFF
D gene: TRBD1; clone size: NA; J gene: TRBJ2-1; V gene: TRBV11-2; CDR3 DNA: TGTGCCAGCAGCGACAGAGGTAAGACAGGGGCGAGGAATGAGCAGTTCTTC; CDR3 protein: CASSDRGKTGARNEQFF
D gene: NA; clone size: NA; J gene: TRBJ1-3; V gene: TRBV27; CDR3 DNA: TGTGCCAGCAGTCCGAACCGCCCTGGAAACACCATATATTTT; CDR3 protein: CASSPNRPGNTIYF
D gene: NA; clone size: NA; J gene: TRBJ2-5; V gene: TRBV15; CDR3 DNA: TGTGCCACCAGTTTACAGGGCTCGACCCAGTACTTC; CDR3 protein: CATSLQGSTQYF
D gene: TRBD2; clone size: once; J gene: TRBJ2-1; V gene: TRBV7-6; CDR3 DNA: TGTGCCAGCAGCTTAGTCTCTAGCGGGAGTATAGTTAATGAGCAGTTCTTC; CDR3 protein: CASSLVSSGSIVNEQFF
D gene: NA; clone size: NA; J gene: TRBJ1-5; V gene: TRBV5-1; CDR3 DNA: TGCGCCAGCAGCTTGGGGGATCGGGGCCAGCCCCAGCATTTT; CDR3 protein: CASSLGDRGQPQHF
D gene: TRBD1; clone size: NA; J gene: TRBJ1-1; V gene: TRBV19; CDR3 DNA: TGTGCCAGTAGTATGATCAGGGGGTACACTGAAGCTTTCTTT; CDR3 protein: CASSMIRGYTEAFF
D gene: NA; clone size: NA; J gene: TRBJ2-1; V gene: TRBV2; CDR3 DNA: TGTGCCAGCAGTATATCCTACAATGAGCAGTTCTTC; CDR3 protein: CASSISYNEQFF
D gene: NA; clone size: NA; J gene: TRBJ2-7; V gene: TRBV28; CDR3 DNA: TGTGCCAGCAGCTGGGGGAACCACGAGCAGTACTTC; CDR3 protein: CASSWGNHEQYF